The rows below give T cell receptor beta chains drawn from one sample of a study of technical replicates of blood from a few donors. Clones were sequenced by immunoSEQ multiplex PCR, and TCRdb holds only the in-frame ones, with some missing. The sample lists about 49,000 clones; roughly nine tenths were seen once. The material sequenced was PBMCs. Receptors were obtained from a human donor in good health. Some clones in this sample may be carry-over from other donors' samples. The CDR3 runs from the conserved cysteine through the conserved F or W.

v_call	j_call	cdr3_aa
TRBV7-2	TRBJ2-7	CASSFQAGSSYEQYF
TRBV5-4	TRBJ2-2	CASSQDSGGNTGELFF
TRBV6-5	TRBJ2-1	CASILPPNEQFF
TRBV5-6	TRBJ2-3	CASSPERGRSTDTQYF
TRBV13	TRBJ2-7	CASSFGTSGEQYF
TRBV7-2	TRBJ2-7	CASSTLAGPYEQYF
TRBV4-1	TRBJ2-7	CASSQDWAQGMAVSYEQYF
TRBV5-4	TRBJ1-1	CASSTGGEAFF
TRBV5-6	TRBJ2-1	CASIRTGAENEQFF
TRBV2	TRBJ2-3	CASRNRGGPEATQYF
TRBV5-4	TRBJ2-7	CASSLGGQNLYEQYF
TRBV7-2	TRBJ2-7	CASSLVSGEAYEQYF
TRBV10-3	TRBJ2-1	CAMSGGQGANEQFF
TRBV7-6	TRBJ2-1	CASSFEAGGPYNEQFF
TRBV11-3	TRBJ1-1	CASSERQGTEAFF
TRBV6-4	TRBJ2-3	CASSDSRDRGSDTQYF
TRBV4-1	TRBJ1-4	CASSQLQGATNEKLFF
TRBV4-3	TRBJ1-6	CASSQDLENSPLHF
TRBV5-4	TRBJ1-2	CASSLGARVDYGYTF
TRBV30	TRBJ2-3	CAGRQRGGNTQYF
TRBV4-3	TRBJ2-5	CASSQDLGYGQGAPLQETQYF
TRBV19	TRBJ1-2	CASRVGQGDYGYTF
TRBV7-3	TRBJ1-2	CASSPTGSYGYTF
TRBV6-1	TRBJ2-5	CASSESQGETQYF
TRBV6-6	TRBJ1-2	CASSSRDRGLYGYTF
TRBV6-6	TRBJ1-1	CASSYVRVSAEAFF
TRBV6-5	TRBJ1-2	CASSYDSANYGYTF
TRBV2	TRBJ1-1	CASSDGYSTEAFF
TRBV5-1	TRBJ2-1	CASSSSGGYNEQFF
TRBV5-1	TRBJ2-5	CASSTEETQYF
TRBV10-1	TRBJ1-3	CAIPRAGSSGNTIYF
TRBV5-6	TRBJ1-3	CASSLVAGSGNTIYF
TRBV10-1	TRBJ1-2	CASTRWGEANYGYTF